This is a list of T cell receptor beta chains from one sample in a study of T cell responses to AZD1222 COVID-19 vaccine. Assay: immunoSEQ multiplex PCR; the TCRdb copy retains only in-frame clones and omits some. The sample lists roughly 77,000 clones, 92% seen once, with roughly 7% in the top ten. Sample: peripheral blood, taken on day 0 of MenACWY control vaccination. These receptors all come from an adult in good health. CDR3s include the opening cysteine and the closing phenylalanine or tryptophan. A D gene is named only where the DNA matches it firmly. Size is stated for part of the rows, as once, few or many counts, or as a class when the clone is expanded.

j_call,clone_size,v_call,d_call,cdr3_nt,cdr3_aa
TRBJ2-7,.,TRBV28,TRBD2,TGTGCCAGCAGTTTTCAGGCTAGCGGATCCTACGAGCAGTACTTC,CASSFQASGSYEQYF
TRBJ2-7,.,TRBV21-1,.,TGTGCCAGCAGCAAGGGACGCTACGAGCAGTACTTC,CASSKGRYEQYF
TRBJ1-1,.,TRBV2,.,TGTGCCAGTTCAAAGGGGGGCATGAACACTGAAGCTTTCTTT,CASSKGGMNTEAFF
TRBJ2-7,.,TRBV13,TRBD1,TGTGCCAGCAGCTTAGGAGGGGGCATCGGCTACGAGCAGTACTTC,CASSLGGGIGYEQYF
TRBJ1-4,.,TRBV2,TRBD1,TGTGCCAGCCGGACGACAGGGGGTTGGGAAAAACTGTTTTTT,CASRTTGGWEKLFF
TRBJ2-7,.,TRBV19,.,TGTGCCAGTGGACGGGGGACCTACGAGCAGTACTTC,CASGRGTYEQYF
TRBJ1-2,.,TRBV12-3/TRBV12-4,TRBD1,TGTGCCAGCGGGACAGGGCCAAACTATGGCTACACCTTC,CASGTGPNYGYTF
TRBJ1-2,.,TRBV19,.,TGTGCCAGTAGTCCCCCCTTGGAGGAGTTCTATGGCTACACCTTC,CASSPPLEEFYGYTF
TRBJ1-2,.,TRBV10-3,.,TGTGCCATCAGTGACGGGGGCGACTGGGATGGCTACACCTTC,CAISDGGDWDGYTF
TRBJ1-2,.,TRBV28,TRBD1,TGTGCCAGCAGGACGGAGCAGGGGGAGAACTATGGCTACACCTTC,CASRTEQGENYGYTF
TRBJ2-3,.,TRBV7-3,.,TGTGCCAGCAGCTTAGGGCGGGGAGATACGCAGTATTTT,CASSLGRGDTQYF
TRBJ1-4,.,TRBV30,.,TGTGCCTGGAGTCGGTTAAAGAGTCGGAAACTGATTGCAACTAATGAAAAACTGTTTTTT,CAWSRLKSRKLIATNEKLFF
TRBJ2-3,.,TRBV5-1,TRBD2,TGCGCCAGTTACCTGGGACTAGCGGGAGTCACAGATACGCAGTATTTT,CASYLGLAGVTDTQYF
TRBJ2-3,.,TRBV5-1,.,TGCGCCAGCAGCTTGGATTCGGGGTTAGATACGCAGTATTTT,CASSLDSGLDTQYF
TRBJ2-3,.,TRBV5-6,.,TGTGCCAGCAGCTTGTTTCTGAGCACAGATACGCAGTATTTT,CASSLFLSTDTQYF
TRBJ1-1,.,TRBV11-3,.,TGTGCCAGCAGCTTAGGGACCAGGGAGAACACTGAAGCTTTCTTT,CASSLGTRENTEAFF
TRBJ1-4,.,TRBV4-1,TRBD1,TGCGCCAGCAGCCCGGGACAGGAAGGGGCTAATGAAAAACTGTTTTTT,CASSPGQEGANEKLFF
TRBJ2-7,.,TRBV21-1,.,TGTGCCAGCAGCAAAGAGCGGGGTCCGGACGAGCAGTACTTC,CASSKERGPDEQYF
TRBJ1-1,.,TRBV7-8,TRBD1,TGTGCCAGCAGCCCCCGGACAGGGGGGTCCATGAACACTGAAGCTTTCTTT,CASSPRTGGSMNTEAFF
TRBJ2-3,.,TRBV4-1,.,TGCGCCAGCAGCCATGAGGGCGGGGAGGCGCAGTATTTT,CASSHEGGEAQYF
TRBJ1-1,.,TRBV28,.,TGTGCCAGCAGTTTGGCGTACACTGAAGCTTTCTTT,CASSLAYTEAFF
TRBJ2-1,.,TRBV11-3,TRBD2,TGTGCCAGCAGCTTGGGCTCTAGCGGGGGTAATGAGCAGTTCTTC,CASSLGSSGGNEQFF
TRBJ1-1,.,TRBV4-3,TRBD1,TGCGCCAGCAGCCAACCTTTGGGGCAGGGGGGGACTGAAGCTTTCTTT,CASSQPLGQGGTEAFF
TRBJ2-7,.,TRBV11-2,TRBD1,TGTGCCAGCAGCTTAGTCGGGACAGGGGGCTGGAGCGAGCAGTACTTC,CASSLVGTGGWSEQYF
TRBJ1-2,.,TRBV19,.,TGTGCCAGTAGCCAGGGACACGGCTATGGCTACACCTTC,CASSQGHGYGYTF
TRBJ1-5,.,TRBV6-5,.,TGTGCCAGCAGAGATCCGGGGAGTGACAATCAGCCCCAGCATTTT,CASRDPGSDNQPQHF
TRBJ1-5,many,TRBV7-8,TRBD1,TGTGCCAGCAGCTTAGCCTGGGGACAGGGTAAAAATCAGCCCCAGCATTTT,CASSLAWGQGKNQPQHF
TRBJ1-2,.,TRBV19,TRBD1,TGTGCCAGTAGAAATCGGGACAGGGGGTATGGCTACACCTTC,CASRNRDRGYGYTF
TRBJ2-3,.,TRBV23-1,TRBD1,TGCGCCAGCAGCCCAGGGGGACAGGGGACGACAAGCACAGATACGCAGTATTTT,CASSPGGQGTTSTDTQYF
TRBJ2-1,.,TRBV24-1,.,TGTGCCACCAGTGATGGGAACGGCAGACCATCAGACAATGAGCAGTTCTTC,CATSDGNGRPSDNEQFF
TRBJ1-4,.,TRBV30,TRBD1,TGTGCCTGGGGGACAGGGGGCGGATGGGAAAAACTGTTTTTT,CAWGTGGGWEKLFF
TRBJ2-2,.,TRBV27,.,TGTGCCAGCAGATTGGGGCCCGGCGCGAACACCGGGGAGCTGTTTTTT,CASRLGPGANTGELFF
TRBJ2-2,.,TRBV15,TRBD2,TGTGCCACCAGCAGAGCTAGCGGGAGACACACCGGGGAGCTGTTTTTT,CATSRASGRHTGELFF
TRBJ2-2,.,TRBV5-1,TRBD1,TGCGCCAGCAGCTTGAGGACAGGGGCGAACACCGGGGAGCTGTTTTTT,CASSLRTGANTGELFF
TRBJ2-5,.,TRBV20-1,.,TGCAGTGTTAGTCCCAAGACCCAGTACTTC,CSVSPKTQYF
TRBJ2-7,.,TRBV6-5,.,TGTGCCAGCAGCTTGGGAGCAGATCCTAACTACGAGCAGTACTTC,CASSLGADPNYEQYF
TRBJ2-7,.,TRBV28,.,TGTGCCAGCAGTATAACGATCTCCTACGAGCAGTACTTC,CASSITISYEQYF
TRBJ1-5,.,TRBV21-1,.,TGTGCCAGCAGCATCCGGAGTGGGTTATGCAATCAGCCCCAGCATTTT,CASSIRSGLCNQPQHF
TRBJ2-2,.,TRBV7-9,TRBD1,TGTGCCAGCAGCGGTAGCGGGACAGGGGACCCCGGGGAGCTGTTTTTT,CASSGSGTGDPGELFF
TRBJ1-3,.,TRBV5-5,TRBD1,TGTGCCAGCAGCCCTACGACAGGGGGCTCTGGAAACACCATATATTTT,CASSPTTGGSGNTIYF
TRBJ2-1,.,TRBV18,.,TGTGCCAGCTCACCTAGGGGTATCCATGAGCAGTTCTTC,CASSPRGIHEQFF
TRBJ1-5,.,TRBV2,TRBD1,TGTGCCAGCAGTTCCCACCTAGGACAGGGGTCGGACAATCAGCCCCAGCATTTT,CASSSHLGQGSDNQPQHF
TRBJ2-5,.,TRBV7-9,.,TGTGCCAGCAGGGAAGCGGCGGTTTGGGAGACCCAGTACTTC,CASREAAVWETQYF
TRBJ1-5,.,TRBV6-6,.,TGTGCCAGCAGACAGGACAGCGCTAGCAATCAGCCCCAGCATTTT,CASRQDSASNQPQHF
TRBJ1-2,.,TRBV3-1/TRBV3-2,TRBD1,TGTGCCAGCAGCCCCTCTACCGGGACAGGGGGCGGTTGGGGCTACACCTTC,CASSPSTGTGGGWGYTF
TRBJ1-4,.,TRBV7-2,.,TGTGCCAGCAGCCTAAATTCCGGGACCCGAAATGAAAAACTGTTTTTT,CASSLNSGTRNEKLFF
TRBJ2-5,.,TRBV9,.,TGTGCCAGCAGCGTAGATCTCCGCGAGACCCAGTACTTC,CASSVDLRETQYF
TRBJ1-1,.,TRBV7-2,TRBD1,TGTGCCAGCAGTCCACAGGGGGCGGGGAACACTGAAGCTTTCTTT,CASSPQGAGNTEAFF
TRBJ1-5,.,TRBV12-5,.,TGTGCTAGTGGTTTGGCCCGACAGCTAAGCAATCAGCCCCAGCATTTT,CASGLARQLSNQPQHF
TRBJ1-4,few,TRBV19,TRBD1,TGTGCCAGTAGTTCCCCTTACAGGGGGCGGGGTGAAAAACTGTTTTTT,CASSSPYRGRGEKLFF
TRBJ1-1,once,TRBV19,.,TGTGCCAGTACCCCCCACGGTCTGAACACTGAAGCTTTCTTT,CASTPHGLNTEAFF
TRBJ2-4,.,TRBV28,.,TGTGCCAGCACCCCGCCGGCTGGGGCCAAAAACATTCAGTACTTC,CASTPPAGAKNIQYF
TRBJ2-3,.,TRBV5-1,.,TGCGCCAGCAACCTGGGATCAGATACGCAGTATTTT,CASNLGSDTQYF
TRBJ2-7,.,TRBV15,.,TGTGCCACCAGCTCCCGATTTGAGCAGTACTTC,CATSSRFEQYF
TRBJ2-3,.,TRBV12-3/TRBV12-4,.,TGTGCCAGCAGTTTAACAGATACGCAGTATTTT,CASSLTDTQYF